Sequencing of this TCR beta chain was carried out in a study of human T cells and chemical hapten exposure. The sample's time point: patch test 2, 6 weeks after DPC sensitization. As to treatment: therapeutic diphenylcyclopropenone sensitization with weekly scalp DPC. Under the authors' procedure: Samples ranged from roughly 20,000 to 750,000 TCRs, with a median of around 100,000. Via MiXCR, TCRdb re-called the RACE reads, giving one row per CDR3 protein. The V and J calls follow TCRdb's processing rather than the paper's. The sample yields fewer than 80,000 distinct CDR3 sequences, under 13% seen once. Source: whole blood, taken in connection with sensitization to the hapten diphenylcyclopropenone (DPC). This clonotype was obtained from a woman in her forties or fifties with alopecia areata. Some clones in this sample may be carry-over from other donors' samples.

CDR3 coding DNA: TGTGCCAGCAGCTTGGCGGGGAACTTGAACACTGAAGCTTTCTTT. Its translation: CASSLAGNLNTEAFF. V and J are TRBV5-4 and TRBJ1-1; the D is unclear. This CDR3 has 15 residues. Germline CDR1 is SGHNT and CDR2 is YYREEE (reference sequence). V lost 0 bases and J 0 bases, leaving 9 bases between the germline ends.